The clone carrying this TCR beta chain has ten or more counts. Antigen: not known. TCRdb reanalysed the reads using MiXCR and keeps one entry per CDR3 protein. The data contain around 530,000 distinct CDR3 sequences, 26% of them singletons. The data were obtained in a study of T cell repertoires in cytomegalovirus infection. Study-level information: Both a matching HLA type and CMV infection were indicated by public TCR beta signatures.

Overall study findings and caveats: It was HLA-C-restricted CMV-specific TCR beta clonotypes that dominated the response ex vivo. Carriage of CMV together with the relevant HLA was identifiable through cumulative public TCR beta family frequency.

Trimming pared 0 bases from V and 7 bases from J, leaving 12 bases between. CDR1 SGHTA and CDR2 FQGNSA come from the germline V gene. This CDR3 is 15 amino acids long. The sequencing sample was made of PBMCs. The V call is TRBV7-2, the J call TRBJ2-2; D not certain. The receptor was isolated from a human donor in good health (CMV status not recorded). Some clones in this sample may be carry-over from other donors' samples. The CDR3 coding sequence is TGTGCCAGCAGCTTAGCGGCCCAGGCCAACGGGGAGCTGTTTTTT. Translation: CASSLAAQANGELFF.